This T cell receptor (beta chain) was identified during a study of T cell changes during pregnancy in multiple sclerosis. Method: immunoSEQ multiplex PCR; TCRdb's copy keeps in-frame clones and lacks some. The sample holds approximately 53,000 clones; 85% to 95% are singletons and the top ten take roughly 0.71%. The length of the CDR3 is 11 residues. V was trimmed by 5 bases and J by 12 bases, leaving 16 bases between them. Germline V gene data show CDR1 as DFQATT and CDR2 as SNEGSKA (reference sequence). This clone was picked up a small number of times. This receptor was taken from a female donor with multiple sclerosis, enrolled in a pregnancy study. The V and J genes are TRBV20-1 and TRBJ1-1; D is ambiguous. The sequences come from CD4+ T cells from peripheral blood mononuclear cells, collected in the third trimester of pregnancy. CDR3 amino acids: CSADRGTKTFF. CDR3 DNA: TGCAGTGCTGACCGGGGTACGAAGACTTTCTTT.